The rows below give T cell receptor beta chains drawn from one sample of a study of circulating CD8 cells and anti-PD-1 response in melanoma. TCRdb re-derived calls from the reads in MiXCR, one entry per CDR3 protein. Altogether several hundred distinct CDR3 sequences are present, roughly 9% being singletons, with the ten largest covering around 28%. This sample comprised CD8+ T cells from PBMCs, obtained at baseline or after one month of anti-PD-1 therapy (not recorded which). These receptor sequences come from a human donor with melanoma. CDR3s include the opening cysteine and the closing phenylalanine or tryptophan. Fields, in order: J gene, clone size, D gene, V gene, CDR3 protein, CDR3 DNA. D genes are given only for firm matches. Size is omitted from some rows. Given values are once, few, many or a class for expanded clones.

TRBJ2-5,medium-sized,.,TRBV28,CASSLVGASWETQYF,TGTGCCAGCAGCTTGGTAGGGGCCAGTTGGGAGACCCAGTACTTC
TRBJ2-7,large,TRBD1,TRBV19,CASSLTGGIYEQYF,TGTGCCAGTAGTCTGACAGGGGGCATCTACGAGCAGTACTTC
TRBJ1-2,large,TRBD1,TRBV2,CASSGPGGGPEQPFYGYTF,TGTGCCAGCAGTGGCCCTGGAGGGGGCCCGGAACAACCTTTTTATGGCTACACCTTC
TRBJ2-3,medium-sized,.,TRBV7-2,CASSPWGYGTDTQYF,TGTGCCAGCAGCCCGTGGGGGTACGGCACAGATACGCAGTATTTT
TRBJ1-4,medium-sized,.,TRBV30,CAWSINEKLFF,TGTGCCTGGAGCATAAATGAAAAACTGTTTTTT
TRBJ1-5,medium-sized,.,TRBV19,CASTGVYTYNQPQHF,TGTGCCAGCACGGGGGTCTACACCTATAATCAGCCCCAGCATTTT
TRBJ2-7,.,.,TRBV19,CASSRDPGRGYEQYF,TGTGCCAGTAGTCGCGACCCGGGCAGAGGGTACGAGCAGTACTTC
TRBJ2-2,medium-sized,TRBD1,TRBV28,CASSSHRGMGTGELFF,TGTGCCAGCAGTTCTCACAGGGGTATGGGCACCGGGGAGCTGTTTTTT
TRBJ2-7,large,.,TRBV5-4,CASSLGSGEQYF,TGTGCCAGCAGCTTGGGGTCTGGGGAGCAGTACTTC
TRBJ2-3,large,.,TRBV27,CASSLGASRADTQYF,TGTGCCAGCAGCCTTGGGGCTAGCAGGGCAGATACGCAGTATTTT
TRBJ2-3,medium-sized,TRBD2,TRBV15,CATSTTSGGASDTQYF,TGTGCCACCAGCACCACTAGCGGGGGGGCCTCAGATACGCAGTATTTT
TRBJ2-7,medium-sized,.,TRBV20-1,CSALTSDSYYEQYF,TGCAGTGCTTTGACCTCGGACAGTTACTACGAGCAGTACTTC
TRBJ1-1,large,.,TRBV7-8,CASSLGERQIMNTEAFF,TGTGCCAGCAGCTTAGGGGAGAGACAGATCATGAACACTGAAGCTTTCTTT
TRBJ1-2,medium-sized,.,TRBV6-5,CASSPQGGGPGYTF,TGTGCCAGCAGCCCCCAGGGAGGCGGCCCGGGCTACACCTTC
TRBJ2-7,.,.,TRBV2,CASCSGEISPGEQYF,TGTGCCAGCTGCTCCGGGGAGATAAGTCCAGGCGAGCAGTACTTC
TRBJ2-3,large,.,TRBV18,CASSLSGTSITDTQYF,TGTGCCAGCTCACTGTCCGGGACTTCTATCACAGATACGCAGTATTTT
TRBJ1-2,medium-sized,TRBD1,TRBV20-1,CSAGTDTNYGYTF,TGCAGTGCCGGGACAGATACTAACTATGGCTACACCTTC